Listed below are T cell receptor beta chains from one sample, sequenced in a study of lymphopenia after photon versus proton radiotherapy. The data were produced by immunoSEQ multiplex PCR, yet TCRdb's version contains in-frame clones alone and is incomplete. The sample lists over 20,000 clones, around 89% occurring once. The sequenced sample was peripheral blood, obtained from a patient treated with proton-based radiotherapy. The receptors shown here come from a man older than 75 with esophageal cancer. Both conserved end residues are part of each CDR3. The D gene is left open where the match is weak. Clone sizes are given selectively: once, few, many, or a class where the clone is expanded.

>TRBV6-1|once|TRBJ2-5|.
CASSELRGFSRETQYF
TGTGCCAGCAGTGAACTGCGGGGATTCTCACGGGAGACCCAGTACTTC
>TRBV18|.|TRBJ2-1|TRBD2
CASSRTWAGVGNEQFF
TGTGCCAGCTCACGCACTTGGGCGGGAGTTGGCAATGAGCAGTTCTTC
>TRBV19|.|TRBJ1-5|.
CASTPQGVVGNQPQHF
TGTGCCAGTACCCCACAGGGTGTCGTCGGCAATCAGCCCCAGCATTTT
>TRBV18|.|TRBJ2-3|.
CASSPAGHTDTQYF
TGTGCCAGCTCACCAGCGGGGCACACAGATACGCAGTATTTT
>TRBV7-2|.|TRBJ1-2|TRBD1
CASSLKSQGADYGYTF
TGTGCCAGCAGCTTAAAAAGCCAGGGGGCCGACTATGGCTACACCTTC
>TRBV9|.|TRBJ2-5|.
CASSPLPVGETQYF
TGTGCCAGCAGCCCACTGCCGGTCGGAGAGACCCAGTACTTC
>TRBV4-1|.|TRBJ2-1|TRBD2
CASSPRLAGGIYNEQFF
TGCGCCAGCAGCCCTCGACTAGCGGGAGGGATATACAATGAGCAGTTCTTC
>TRBV6-1|.|TRBJ1-5|.
CASRRDRGGGQPQHF
TGTGCCAGCAGACGAGATAGAGGGGGAGGACAGCCCCAGCATTTT
>TRBV30|few|TRBJ1-6|TRBD1
CAWTRGAGNSPLHF
TGTGCCTGGACCAGGGGGGCGGGCAATTCACCCCTCCACTTT
>TRBV19|once|TRBJ2-7|TRBD1
CASSYRDRDYEQYF
TGTGCCAGTAGTTACCGGGACAGGGACTACGAGCAGTACTTC
>TRBV6-1|.|TRBJ2-1|.
CASSDAPLGKDEQFF
TGTGCCAGCAGTGACGCACCGCTCGGGAAGGATGAGCAGTTCTTC
>TRBV29-1|.|TRBJ2-7|TRBD1
CSVGGPGQTSYEQYF
TGCAGCGTTGGGGGGCCGGGACAGACGTCCTACGAGCAGTACTTC
>TRBV13|once|TRBJ2-3|TRBD1
CASNGQGYLTDTQYF
TGTGCCAGCAATGGACAGGGGTACTTAACAGATACGCAGTATTTT
>TRBV5-1|.|TRBJ2-7|.
CASSLDNHAYEQYF
TGCGCCAGCAGCTTGGATAACCACGCCTACGAGCAGTACTTC
>TRBV7-6|.|TRBJ2-5|.
CASSFRETQYF
TGTGCCAGCAGCTTTCGAGAGACCCAGTACTTC
>TRBV9|.|TRBJ1-5|TRBD1
CASSPGTDGQPQHF
TGTGCCAGCAGCCCCGGGACAGATGGTCAGCCCCAGCATTTT
>TRBV11-2|.|TRBJ2-2|TRBD2
CASSLEFGLAEKELFF
TGTGCCAGCAGCTTAGAGTTTGGGCTAGCGGAGAAAGAGCTGTTTTTT
>TRBV5-8|few|TRBJ1-5|.
CASSLGMSAISNQPQHF
TGTGCCAGCAGCTTGGGTATGTCGGCGATTAGCAATCAGCCCCAGCATTTT
>TRBV16|.|TRBJ1-1|.
CASSQSTATRETEAFF
TGTGCCAGCAGCCAATCCACAGCGACTAGGGAAACTGAAGCTTTCTTT
>TRBV7-2|.|TRBJ1-1|.
CASSLHRLREGTEAFF
TGTGCCAGCAGCTTACATCGGTTAAGGGAGGGCACTGAAGCTTTCTTT
>TRBV4-3|.|TRBJ2-7|.
CASSQDTGVSYEQYF
TGCGCCAGCAGCCAAGATACGGGAGTCTCCTACGAGCAGTACTTC
>TRBV4-1|.|TRBJ2-7|.
CASSHKGAYEQYF
TGCGCCAGCAGCCACAAAGGCGCGTACGAGCAGTACTTC
>TRBV7-9|.|TRBJ2-1|.
CASSAERSYNEQFF
TGTGCCAGCAGCGCCGAAAGGTCCTACAATGAGCAGTTCTTC
>TRBV7-9|once|TRBJ2-4|.
CASSLGLKNIQYF
TGTGCCAGCAGCTTAGGTCTCAAAAACATTCAGTACTTC
>TRBV11-2|.|TRBJ1-6|TRBD1
CASSRLGQGSSPLHF
TGTGCCAGCAGCCGGTTAGGACAGGGTAGTTCACCCCTCCACTTT
>TRBV6-6|.|TRBJ1-2|.
CASSPDGIYGYTF
TGTGCCAGCAGCCCCGACGGAATATATGGCTACACCTTC
>TRBV18|.|TRBJ2-7|TRBD2
CASSRGLAGDNEQYF
TGTGCCAGCTCCCGGGGACTAGCGGGAGACAACGAGCAGTACTTC
>TRBV9|.|TRBJ1-3|.
CASSVTVAGNTIYF
TGTGCCAGCAGCGTGACGGTAGCTGGAAACACCATATATTTT
>TRBV30|.|TRBJ2-7|.
CAWKPGTQWTYF
TGTGCCTGGAAACCCGGGACCCAATGGACCTACTTC
>TRBV30|.|TRBJ2-2|TRBD1
CACGTDTNTGELFF
TGTGCCTGCGGGACAGATACTAACACCGGGGAGCTGTTTTTT
>TRBV6-6|.|TRBJ1-5|.
CASSYPNSNQPQHF
TGTGCCAGCAGTTACCCCAACAGCAATCAGCCCCAGCATTTT
>TRBV7-9|.|TRBJ1-1|.
CALRGMNTEAFF
TGTGCCTTAAGAGGAATGAACACTGAAGCTTTCTTT
>TRBV5-1|.|TRBJ2-5|.
CASSSTGTKEGETQYF
TGCGCCAGCAGCAGCACCGGGACCAAAGAGGGAGAGACCCAGTACTTC
>TRBV7-9|few|TRBJ1-2|TRBD1
CASSLAGTAANSYTF
TGTGCCAGCAGCTTAGCCGGGACAGCTGCTAATAGCTACACCTTC
>TRBV28|.|TRBJ1-2|.
CASRSPPNYGYTF
TGTGCCAGCAGGTCTCCCCCTAACTATGGCTACACCTTC
>TRBV5-1|.|TRBJ2-7|.
CASSLDTGRGYEQYF
TGCGCCAGCAGCTTGGACACAGGGAGAGGATACGAGCAGTACTTC
>TRBV11-3|.|TRBJ2-2|.
CASSPRGNTGELFF
TGTGCCAGCAGCCCCCGCGGGAACACCGGGGAGCTGTTTTTT
>TRBV7-9|.|TRBJ2-7|.
CASSLAGGRPYEQYF
TGTGCCAGCAGCTTAGCAGGTGGGCGCCCCTACGAGCAGTACTTC
>TRBV18|.|TRBJ2-1|.
CASSQQALSSYNEQFF
TGTGCCAGCTCACAGCAGGCGTTGAGCTCCTACAATGAGCAGTTCTTC
>TRBV11-2|.|TRBJ2-7|.
CASSLATYEQYF
TGTGCCAGCAGCTTAGCCACCTACGAGCAGTACTTC
>TRBV15|.|TRBJ1-1|TRBD1
CATSRAGTGETEAFF
TGTGCCACCAGCAGGGCCGGGACAGGCGAAACTGAAGCTTTCTTT
>TRBV7-2|.|TRBJ1-2|.
CASSRDGGVTYGYTF
TGTGCCAGCAGCCGGGACGGCGGGGTGACTTATGGCTACACCTTC
>TRBV10-3|.|TRBJ2-7|TRBD2
CAISEKASGTDYEQYF
TGTGCCATCAGTGAGAAGGCTAGCGGGACGGATTACGAGCAGTACTTC
>TRBV4-2|.|TRBJ2-1|.
CASSQELWREQFF
TGTGCCAGCAGCCAAGAACTGTGGCGGGAGCAGTTCTTC
>TRBV6-1|.|TRBJ1-1|.
CASSERVAFF
TGTGCCAGCAGTGAACGAGTAGCTTTCTTT
>TRBV5-1|.|TRBJ1-2|.
CASSLEWGAGGYTF
TGCGCCAGCAGCTTGGAATGGGGGGCGGGCGGCTACACCTTC
>TRBV9|few|TRBJ1-1|.
CASSEGMNTEAFF
TGTGCCAGCAGCGAAGGGATGAACACTGAAGCTTTCTTT
>TRBV6-1|.|TRBJ2-7|TRBD1
CASSELGQGPYEQYF
TGTGCCAGCAGTGAGTTAGGACAGGGTCCCTACGAGCAGTACTTC
>TRBV7-2|.|TRBJ2-5|TRBD2
CASSSGGEEETQYF
TGTGCCAGCAGCAGCGGGGGGGAGGAAGAGACCCAGTACTTC
>TRBV7-2|.|TRBJ2-7|.
CASSLEFEQYF
TGTGCCAGCAGCTTAGAGTTCGAGCAGTACTTC
>TRBV6-6|.|TRBJ1-2|.
CASSFLPSQYYGYTF
TGTGCCAGCAGTTTCCTCCCGTCGCAGTACTATGGCTACACCTTC
>TRBV7-6|.|TRBJ2-7|.
CASSLTGRRGSYEQYF
TGTGCCAGCAGCTTAACAGGGCGGAGGGGCTCCTACGAGCAGTACTTC
>TRBV6-1|.|TRBJ1-1|.
CASSVQGPGGAFF
TGTGCCAGCAGTGTTCAGGGTCCGGGAGGGGCTTTCTTT
>TRBV5-1|few|TRBJ2-3|.
CASSERQLTDTQYF
TGCGCCAGCAGCGAGAGGCAGCTCACAGATACGCAGTATTTT
>TRBV6-5|.|TRBJ1-2|.
CASSYSRSDREGYTF
TGTGCCAGCAGTTACTCTCGATCGGACAGAGAAGGGTACACCTTC
>TRBV15|.|TRBJ1-2|.
CATSRTTQDFYGYTF
TGTGCCACCAGCAGAACCACCCAGGACTTCTATGGCTACACCTTC